This T cell receptor beta chain stems from a study of blood T cell repertoires in COVID-19. Some clones are missing from TCRdb's copy, which holds only in-frame ones; the method was immunoSEQ multiplex PCR. The data contain some 300,000 clones, approximately 91% of them singletons. Per germline, CDR1 SGHKS and CDR2 YYEKEE (reference sequence). The V and J ends lost 4 bases and 4 bases, in that order; junction bases with no gene match: 8. The CDR3 loop spans 15 amino acids. The TCR comes from a woman aged 40 to 49 who had recovered from COVID-19. V gene TRBV5-5 combines with J gene TRBJ1-1; 9 bases are shared with TRBD1. Sequenced input: PBMCs or T cells enriched from blood (not recorded which). The CDR3 region has the DNA TGTGCCAGCAGCCCAGGGGACAGGGAGAGCACTGAAGCTTTCTTT. Encoded protein: CASSPGDRESTEAFF.